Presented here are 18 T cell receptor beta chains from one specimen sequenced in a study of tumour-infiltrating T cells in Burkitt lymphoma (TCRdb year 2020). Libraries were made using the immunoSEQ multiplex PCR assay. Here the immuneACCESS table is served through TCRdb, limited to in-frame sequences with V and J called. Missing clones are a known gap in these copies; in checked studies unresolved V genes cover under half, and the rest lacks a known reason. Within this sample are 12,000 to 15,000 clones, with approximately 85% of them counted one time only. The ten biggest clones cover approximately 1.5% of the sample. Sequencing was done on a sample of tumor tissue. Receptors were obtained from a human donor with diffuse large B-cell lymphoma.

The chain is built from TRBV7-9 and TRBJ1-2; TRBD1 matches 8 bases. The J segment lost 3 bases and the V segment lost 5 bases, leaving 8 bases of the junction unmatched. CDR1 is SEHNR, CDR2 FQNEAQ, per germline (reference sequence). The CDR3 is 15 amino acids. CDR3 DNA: TGTGCCAGCAGCGGGGACAGGCAGTCACACTATGGCTACACCTTC. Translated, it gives CASSGDRQSHYGYTF.

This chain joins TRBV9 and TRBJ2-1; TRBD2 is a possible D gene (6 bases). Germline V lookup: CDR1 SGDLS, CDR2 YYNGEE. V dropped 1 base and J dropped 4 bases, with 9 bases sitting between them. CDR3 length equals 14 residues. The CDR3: CASSVRLGYNEQFF. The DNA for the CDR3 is TGTGCCAGCAGCGTAAGACTAGGTTACAATGAGCAGTTCTTC. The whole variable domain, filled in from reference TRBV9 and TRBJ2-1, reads DSGVTQTPKHLITATGQRVTLRCSPRSGDLSVYWYQQSLDQGLQFLIQYYNGEERAKGNILERFSAQQFPDLHSELNLSSLELGDSALYFCASSVRLGYNEQFFGPGTRLTVL.

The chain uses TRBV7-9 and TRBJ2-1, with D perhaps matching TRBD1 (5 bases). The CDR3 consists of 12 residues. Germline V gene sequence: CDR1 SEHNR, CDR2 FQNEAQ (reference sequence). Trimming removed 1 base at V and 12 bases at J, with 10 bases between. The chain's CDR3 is CASSLGGTPQFF. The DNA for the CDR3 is TGTGCCAGCAGCTTAGGGGGCACCCCGCAGTTCTTC.

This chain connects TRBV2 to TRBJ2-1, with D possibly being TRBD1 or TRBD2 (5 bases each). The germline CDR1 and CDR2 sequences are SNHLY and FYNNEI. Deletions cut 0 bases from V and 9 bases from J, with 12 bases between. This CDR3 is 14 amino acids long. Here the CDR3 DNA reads TGTGCCAGCAGTGAAGCCGTAGGGACCTTTGAGCAGTTCTTC. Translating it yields CASSEAVGTFEQFF.

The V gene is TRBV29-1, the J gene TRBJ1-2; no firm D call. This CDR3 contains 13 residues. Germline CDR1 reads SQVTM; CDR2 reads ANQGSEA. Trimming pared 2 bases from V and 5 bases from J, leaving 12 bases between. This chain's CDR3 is CSVEKGSDYGYTF. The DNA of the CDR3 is TGCAGCGTTGAAAAGGGATCGGATTATGGCTACACCTTC. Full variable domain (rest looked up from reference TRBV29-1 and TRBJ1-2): SAVISQKPSRDICQRGTSLTIQCQVDSQVTMMFWYRQQPGQSLTLIATANQGSEATYESGFVIDKFPISRPNLTFSTLTVSNMSPEDSSIYLCSVEKGSDYGYTFGSGTRLTVV.

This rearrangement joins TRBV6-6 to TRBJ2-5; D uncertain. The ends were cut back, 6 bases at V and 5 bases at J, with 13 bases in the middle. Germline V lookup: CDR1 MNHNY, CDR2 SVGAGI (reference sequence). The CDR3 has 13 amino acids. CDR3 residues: CASSPWGGETQYF. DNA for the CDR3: TGTGCCAGCAGCCCATGGGGTGGCGAGACCCAGTACTTC.

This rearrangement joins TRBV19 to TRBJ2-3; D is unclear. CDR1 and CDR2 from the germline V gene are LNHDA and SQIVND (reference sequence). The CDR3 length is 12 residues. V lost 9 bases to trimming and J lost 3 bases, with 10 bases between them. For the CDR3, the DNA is TGTGCCAGCCAAAGTGGGACAGATACGCAGTATTTT. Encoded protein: CASQSGTDTQYF.

In nucleotides, the CDR3 is TGTGCCAGCAGCGTTACAGGGACAGACGAGCAGTACTTC. Its protein product is CASSVTGTDEQYF. J is TRBJ2-7 and V is TRBV9, with 7 nucleotides matching TRBD1. CDR3 length equals 13 residues. Germline-derived CDR1 and CDR2 are SGDLS and YYNGEE. V was clipped by 2 bases and J by 5 bases; unmatched bases: 4.

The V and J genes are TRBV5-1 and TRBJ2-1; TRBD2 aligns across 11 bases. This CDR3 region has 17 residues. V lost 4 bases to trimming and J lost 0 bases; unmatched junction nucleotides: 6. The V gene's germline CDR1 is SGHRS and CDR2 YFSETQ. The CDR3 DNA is TGCGCCAGCAGCCCCTTAGCGGGAGGGTACTCCTACAATGAGCAGTTCTTC. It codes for CASSPLAGGYSYNEQFF.

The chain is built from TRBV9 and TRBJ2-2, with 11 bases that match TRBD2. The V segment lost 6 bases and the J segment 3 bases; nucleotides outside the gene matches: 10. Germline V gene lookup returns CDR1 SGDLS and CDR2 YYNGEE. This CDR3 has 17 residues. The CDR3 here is CASTLPLAGGDTGELFF. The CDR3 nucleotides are TGTGCCAGCACCCTTCCATTAGCGGGAGGGGACACCGGGGAGCTGTTTTTT.

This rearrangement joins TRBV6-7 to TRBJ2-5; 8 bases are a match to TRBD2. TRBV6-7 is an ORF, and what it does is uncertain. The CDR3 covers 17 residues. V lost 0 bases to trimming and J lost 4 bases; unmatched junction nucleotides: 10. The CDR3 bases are TGTGCCAGCAGTTACTCGATCCGGGGGGGGGCCGCAGAGACCCAGTACTTC. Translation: CASSYSIRGGAAETQYF.

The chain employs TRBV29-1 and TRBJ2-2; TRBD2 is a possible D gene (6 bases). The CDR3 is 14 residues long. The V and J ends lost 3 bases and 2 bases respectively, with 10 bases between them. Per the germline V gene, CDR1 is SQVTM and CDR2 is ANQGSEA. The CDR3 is CSVERDVNTGELFF. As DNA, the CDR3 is TGCAGCGTTGAGCGGGACGTCAACACCGGGGAGCTGTTTTTT.

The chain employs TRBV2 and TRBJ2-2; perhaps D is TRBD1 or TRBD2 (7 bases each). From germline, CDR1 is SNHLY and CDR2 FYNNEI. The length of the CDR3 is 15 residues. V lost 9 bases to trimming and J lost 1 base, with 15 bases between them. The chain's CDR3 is CARGGRTGNTGELFF. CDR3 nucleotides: TGTGCCAGGGGAGGGCGGACAGGGAACACCGGGGAGCTGTTTTTT.

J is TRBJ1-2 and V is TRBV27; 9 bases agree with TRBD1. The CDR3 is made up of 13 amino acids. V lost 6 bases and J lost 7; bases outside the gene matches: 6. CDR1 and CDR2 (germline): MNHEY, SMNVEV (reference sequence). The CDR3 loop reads CASSWTGASGYTF. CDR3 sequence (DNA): TGTGCCAGCAGCTGGACAGGGGCTAGTGGCTACACCTTC.

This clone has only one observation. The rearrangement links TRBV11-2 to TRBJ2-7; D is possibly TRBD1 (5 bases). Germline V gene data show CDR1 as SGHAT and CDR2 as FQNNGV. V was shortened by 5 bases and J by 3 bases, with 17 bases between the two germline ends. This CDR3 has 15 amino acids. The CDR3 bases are TGTGCCAGCAGCCAGGGCCCGGAGCAACACTACGAGCAGTACTTC. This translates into CASSQGPEQHYEQYF. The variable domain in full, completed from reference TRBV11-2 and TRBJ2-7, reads EAGVAQSPRYKIIEKRQSVAFWCNPISGHATLYWYQQILGQGPKLLIQFQNNGVVDDSQLPKDRFSAERLKGVDSTLKIQPAKLEDSAVYLCASSQGPEQHYEQYFGPGTRLTVT.

In DNA, the CDR3 is TGTGCCAGCAGCTTGGGGGGACATCCCAATCAGCCCCAGCATTTT. Its protein product is CASSLGGHPNQPQHF. The rearrangement links TRBV5-6 to TRBJ1-5; perhaps TRBD1 as D (6 bases). Trimming left V 0 bases short and J 3 bases short, with 10 bases between. Germline V gene lookup returns CDR1 SGHDT and CDR2 YYEEEE. There are 15 residues in the CDR3.

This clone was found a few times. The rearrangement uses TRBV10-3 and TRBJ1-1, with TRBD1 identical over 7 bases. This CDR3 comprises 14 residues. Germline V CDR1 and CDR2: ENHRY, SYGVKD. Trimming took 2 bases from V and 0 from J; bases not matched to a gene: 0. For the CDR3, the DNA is TGTGCCATCAGTGAGGGGACAGTGAACACTGAAGCTTTCTTT. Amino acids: CAISEGTVNTEAFF.

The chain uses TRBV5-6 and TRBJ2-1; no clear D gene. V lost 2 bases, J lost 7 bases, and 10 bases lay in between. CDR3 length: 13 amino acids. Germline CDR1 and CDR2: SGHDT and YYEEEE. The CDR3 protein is CASSFWGWNEQFF. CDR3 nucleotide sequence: TGTGCCAGCAGCTTTTGGGGTTGGAATGAGCAGTTCTTC. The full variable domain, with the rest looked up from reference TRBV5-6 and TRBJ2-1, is DAGVTQSPTHLIKTRGQQVTLRCSPKSGHDTVSWYQQALGQGPQFIFQYYEEEERQRGNFPDRFSGHQFPNYSSELNVNALLLGDSALYLCASSFWGWNEQFFGPGTRLTVL.